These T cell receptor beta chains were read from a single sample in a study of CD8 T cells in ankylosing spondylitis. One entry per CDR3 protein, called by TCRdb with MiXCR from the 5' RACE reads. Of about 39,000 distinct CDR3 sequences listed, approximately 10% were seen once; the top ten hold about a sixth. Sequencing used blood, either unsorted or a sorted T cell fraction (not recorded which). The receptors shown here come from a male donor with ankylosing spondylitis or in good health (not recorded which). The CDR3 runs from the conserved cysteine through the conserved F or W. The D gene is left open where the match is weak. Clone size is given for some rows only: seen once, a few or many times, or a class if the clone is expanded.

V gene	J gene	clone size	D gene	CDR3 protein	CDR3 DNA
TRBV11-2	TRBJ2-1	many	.	CASSVTFPPIAYNEQFF	TGTGCCAGCAGCGTTACATTTCCCCCCATAGCTTACAATGAGCAGTTCTTC
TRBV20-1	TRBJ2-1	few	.	CSSRGRGYYNEQFF	TGCAGTTCTAGGGGGCGGGGTTACTACAATGAGCAGTTCTTC
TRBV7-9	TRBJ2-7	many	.	CASSLAQDSYEQYF	TGTGCCAGCAGCTTAGCCCAAGATTCTTACGAGCAGTACTTC
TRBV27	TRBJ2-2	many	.	CASSLFSNTGELFF	TGTGCCAGCAGTTTATTTTCGAACACCGGGGAGCTGTTTTTT
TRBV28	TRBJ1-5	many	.	CASSYRVPNQPQHF	TGTGCCAGCAGTTACAGGGTTCCTAATCAGCCCCAGCATTTT
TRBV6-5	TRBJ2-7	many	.	CASSYSPWGEQYF	TGTGCCAGCAGTTACTCCCCCTGGGGCGAGCAGTACTTC
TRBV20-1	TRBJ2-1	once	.	CSARDFRGWGYNEQFF	TGCAGTGCTAGAGATTTTCGGGGCTGGGGCTACAATGAGCAGTTCTTC
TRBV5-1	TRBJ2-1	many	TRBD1	CASSLGDSYNEQFF	TGCGCCAGCAGCTTGGGGGACAGCTACAATGAGCAGTTCTTC
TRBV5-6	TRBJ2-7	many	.	CASRPGHSYEQYF	TGTGCCAGCAGGCCGGGACACTCCTACGAGCAGTACTTC
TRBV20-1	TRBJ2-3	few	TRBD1	CSAREGAGTDTQYF	TGCAGTGCTCGAGAGGGGGCGGGCACAGATACGCAGTATTTT
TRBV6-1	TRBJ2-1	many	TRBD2	CASSLAVGYNEQFF	TGTGCCAGCAGTCTAGCGGTAGGTTACAATGAGCAGTTCTTC
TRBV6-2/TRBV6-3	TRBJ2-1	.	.	CASSPSLAENNEQFF	TGTGCCAGCAGTCCCTCGCTAGCCGAAAACAATGAGCAGTTCTTC
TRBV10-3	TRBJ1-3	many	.	CAISESGSGNTIYF	TGTGCCATCAGTGAGTCTGGTTCTGGAAACACCATATATTTT
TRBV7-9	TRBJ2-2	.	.	CASSIGRLTGSGELFF	TGTGCCAGCAGCATAGGCCGGCTAACAGGTTCCGGGGAGCTGTTTTTT
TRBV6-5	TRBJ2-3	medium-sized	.	CASRTRDTQYF	TGTGCCAGTCGGACGCGGGATACGCAGTATTTT
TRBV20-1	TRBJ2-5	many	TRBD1	CSALEGDSGKETQYF	TGCAGTGCTCTAGAAGGGGACAGTGGTAAGGAGACCCAGTACTTC
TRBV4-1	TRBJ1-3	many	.	CASSQGVLRADGGNTIYF	TGCGCCAGCAGCCAAGGGGTTCTACGGGCCGACGGTGGAAACACCATATATTTT
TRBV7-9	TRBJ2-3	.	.	CASSKHLGHANTDTQYF	TGTGCCAGCAGCAAACACCTAGGACACGCTAACACAGATACGCAGTATTTT
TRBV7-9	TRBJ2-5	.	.	CASIPMVETQYF	TGTGCCAGCATCCCTATGGTGGAGACCCAGTACTTC
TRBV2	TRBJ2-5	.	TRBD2	CASRQNGRQETQYF	TGTGCCAGCAGGCAGAACGGGAGGCAGGAGACCCAGTACTTC
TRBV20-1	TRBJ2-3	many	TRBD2	CSARDLAGGVADTQYF	TGCAGTGCTAGAGATCTAGCGGGAGGGGTTGCAGATACGCAGTATTTT